This TCR beta chain emerged from a study of glioma-infiltrating T cells after dendritic cell vaccination. In the study overall: Three intradermal dendritic cell vaccine injections were given every two weeks.

Blood PBMC samples: pre-vaccination, two weeks post third vaccination, and at tumor progression. Clones were sequenced by immunoSEQ multiplex PCR, and TCRdb holds only the in-frame ones, with some missing. The data contain around 90,000 clones, 75% to 85% of them seen just once; the ten biggest clones take up almost 6%. The sample here was blood, taken before dendritic cell vaccination. The source of this sequence is a human donor with glioblastoma.

CDR3 in amino acids: CASSNWDRVMKENTEAFF. The CDR3, as DNA: TGTGCCAGCAGTAACTGGGACAGGGTGATGAAGGAGAACACTGAAGCTTTCTTT. V gene TRBV27 combines with J gene TRBJ1-1; 9 positions agree with TRBD1. J lost 1 base, V lost 5 bases, and 14 bases had no gene match. The CDR3 consists of 18 residues. Germline CDR1 MNHEY, CDR2 SMNVEV (reference sequence).